Following are 3 T cell receptor beta chains from one sample sequenced in a study of shared clonotypes between healthy human individuals. Assay: immunoSEQ multiplex PCR; the TCRdb copy retains only in-frame clones and omits some. Found here are about 640,000 clones, less than 80% of them singletons; the top ten hold approximately 1.8%. Sequences were obtained from memory CD4+ T cells sorted from blood. Subset indicated: CD45RA-negative fraction. The receptors were gathered from a woman aged 30 to 39 in good health.

This clone was recorded a few times. The chain has TRBV19 and TRBJ2-2, with a possible D match to TRBD1 (6 bases). The germline V gene encodes CDR1 LNHDA and CDR2 SQIVND (reference sequence). CDR3 length equals 13 residues. The V gene lost 3 bases and the J gene lost 8 bases, with 10 bases spanning the gap. CDR3 sequence (DNA): TGTGCCAGTAGTATGGGGGCGCATGGGGAGCTGTTTTTT. Amino acids: CASSMGAHGELFF.

This clone has just a few counts. The V and J genes are TRBV5-6 and TRBJ1-4, with 7 bases lining up with TRBD1. After removal of 2 bases from V and 5 bases from J, the junction contained 12 bases not matched to a gene. The CDR3 has 17 amino acids. CDR1 is SGHDT and CDR2 is YYEEEE in the germline V gene. The CDR3: CASSLSGAGTVNEKLFF. CDR3 sequence (DNA): TGTGCCAGCAGCTTATCCGGGGCCGGGACAGTGAATGAAAAACTGTTTTTT. The full variable domain, completed using reference TRBV5-6 and TRBJ1-4, is DAGVTQSPTHLIKTRGQQVTLRCSPKSGHDTVSWYQQALGQGPQFIFQYYEEEERQRGNFPDRFSGHQFPNYSSELNVNALLLGDSALYLCASSLSGAGTVNEKLFFGSGTQLSVL.

The chain is built from TRBV10-3 and TRBJ1-2, with TRBD1 identical over 8 bases. Germline V CDR1 and CDR2: ENHRY, SYGVKD. V shed 8 bases and J 5 bases; nucleotides not matched to a gene: 4. This CDR3 region has 12 residues. The CDR3 DNA sequence: TGTGCCATCTCCGGGACAGGATATGGCTACACCTTC. Encoded protein: CAISGTGYGYTF.